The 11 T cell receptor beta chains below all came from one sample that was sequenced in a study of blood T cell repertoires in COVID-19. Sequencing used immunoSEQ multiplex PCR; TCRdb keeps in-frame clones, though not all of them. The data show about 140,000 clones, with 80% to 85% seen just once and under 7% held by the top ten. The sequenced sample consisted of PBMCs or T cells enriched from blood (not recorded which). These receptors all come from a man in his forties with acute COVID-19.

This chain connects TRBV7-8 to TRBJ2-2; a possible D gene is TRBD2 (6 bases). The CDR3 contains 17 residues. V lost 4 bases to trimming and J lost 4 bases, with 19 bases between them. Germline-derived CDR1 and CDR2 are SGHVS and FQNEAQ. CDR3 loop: CASSYPGRGVGTGELFF. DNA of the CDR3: TGTGCCAGCAGCTACCCGGGGCGGGGCGTGGGCACCGGGGAGCTGTTTTTT.

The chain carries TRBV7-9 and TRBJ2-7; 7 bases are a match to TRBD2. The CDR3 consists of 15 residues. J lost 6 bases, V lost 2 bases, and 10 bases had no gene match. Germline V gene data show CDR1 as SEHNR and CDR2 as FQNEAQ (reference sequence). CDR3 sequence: CASSLLGGSIGEQYF. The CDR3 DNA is TGTGCCAGCAGCTTATTGGGCGGGAGTATTGGCGAGCAGTACTTC.

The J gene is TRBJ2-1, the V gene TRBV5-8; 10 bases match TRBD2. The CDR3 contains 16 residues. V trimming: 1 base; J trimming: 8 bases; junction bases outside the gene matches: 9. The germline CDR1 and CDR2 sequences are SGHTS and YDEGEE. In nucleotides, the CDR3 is TGTGCCAGCAGCTTGATAAGCGGGAGGGCCGGAGATGAGCAGTTCTTC. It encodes CASSLISGRAGDEQFF.

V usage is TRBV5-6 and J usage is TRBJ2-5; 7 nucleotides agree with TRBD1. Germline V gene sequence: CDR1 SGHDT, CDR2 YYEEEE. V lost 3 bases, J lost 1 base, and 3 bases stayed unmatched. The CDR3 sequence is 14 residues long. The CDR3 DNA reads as TGTGCCAGCAGCTATGGGACAGTCCAAGAGACCCAGTACTTC. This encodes CASSYGTVQETQYF.

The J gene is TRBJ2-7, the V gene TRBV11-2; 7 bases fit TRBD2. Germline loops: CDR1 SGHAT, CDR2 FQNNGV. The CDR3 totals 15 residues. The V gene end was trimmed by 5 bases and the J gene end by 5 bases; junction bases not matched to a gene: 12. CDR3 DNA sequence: TGTGCCAGCAGCGCCGTACCGGGAGGTCCCAACGAGCAGTACTTC. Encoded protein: CASSAVPGGPNEQYF.

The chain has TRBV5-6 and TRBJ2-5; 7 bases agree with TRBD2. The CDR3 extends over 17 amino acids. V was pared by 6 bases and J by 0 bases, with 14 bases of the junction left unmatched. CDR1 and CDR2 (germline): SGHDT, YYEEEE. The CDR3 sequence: CASTPTHSRGNQETQYF. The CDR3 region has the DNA TGTGCCAGCACCCCGACTCACTCGCGGGGGAACCAAGAGACCCAGTACTTC.

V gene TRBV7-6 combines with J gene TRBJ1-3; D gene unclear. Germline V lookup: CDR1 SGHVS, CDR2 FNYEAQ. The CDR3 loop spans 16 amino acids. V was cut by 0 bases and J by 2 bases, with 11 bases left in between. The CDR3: CASSLAAHPTGNTIYF. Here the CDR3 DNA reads TGTGCCAGCAGCTTAGCGGCTCACCCCACTGGAAACACCATATATTTT.

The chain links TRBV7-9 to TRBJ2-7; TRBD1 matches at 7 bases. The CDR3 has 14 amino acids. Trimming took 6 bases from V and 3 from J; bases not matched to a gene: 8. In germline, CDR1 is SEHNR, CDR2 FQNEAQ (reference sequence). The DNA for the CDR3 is TGTGCCAGCAGTCACGGGACAGTGGACTACGAGCAGTACTTC. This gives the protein CASSHGTVDYEQYF.

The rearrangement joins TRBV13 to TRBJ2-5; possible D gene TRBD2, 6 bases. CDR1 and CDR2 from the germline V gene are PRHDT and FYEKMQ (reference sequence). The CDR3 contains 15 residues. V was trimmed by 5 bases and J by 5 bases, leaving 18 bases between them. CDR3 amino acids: CASSPPGLASETQYF. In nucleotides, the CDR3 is TGTGCCAGCAGCCCCCCGGGGCTAGCGAGTGAGACCCAGTACTTC.

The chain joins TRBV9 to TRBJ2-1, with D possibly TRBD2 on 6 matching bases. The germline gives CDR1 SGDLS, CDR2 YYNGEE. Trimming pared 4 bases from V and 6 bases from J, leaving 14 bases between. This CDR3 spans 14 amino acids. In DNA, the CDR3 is TGTGCCAGCAGCTTTTCCGGGGGAGGCAATGAGCAGTTCTTC. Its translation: CASSFSGGGNEQFF.

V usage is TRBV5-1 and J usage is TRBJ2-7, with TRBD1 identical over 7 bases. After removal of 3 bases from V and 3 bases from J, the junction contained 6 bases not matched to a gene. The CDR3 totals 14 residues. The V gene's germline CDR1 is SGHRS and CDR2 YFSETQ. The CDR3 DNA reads TGCGCCAGCAGCTCCGTCCGACAGGGCTACGAGCAGTACTTC. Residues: CASSSVRQGYEQYF.